The clone carrying this T cell receptor beta chain has a single count. The CDR3 length is 12 residues. Germline CDR1 LGHDT, CDR2 YNNKEL (reference sequence). V lost 1 base, J lost 19 bases, and 5 bases stayed unmatched. This sample is drawn from a study of response to subunit inactivated influenza vaccine. TCRdb redid the calling of the RT-PCR reads with MiXCR, one entry per CDR3 protein. The table has approximately 520,000 distinct CDR3 sequences, 25% seen once; the top ten hold under 2.5%. Source: CD4+ T cells sorted from PBMCs, taken roughly 5 days after vaccination. This chain uses TRBV3-1 with TRBJ2-6; 9 positions match TRBD1. The TCR comes from a man aged 50-60 years who received an inactivated influenza vaccine. DNA for the CDR3: TGTGCCAGCAGCCAAGGCGGGACAGGGATAACTTTC. Its translation: CASSQGGTGITF.